This entry describes one T cell receptor (beta chain). An end of the junction does not agree with germline; a read error may underlie this. These data are taken from a study of early T cells in non-severe SARS-CoV-2 infection. TCRdb re-analysed the 5' RACE reads in MiXCR, keeping a single row per CDR3 protein. Of around 60,000 distinct CDR3 sequences listed, approximately 11% were seen once; the top ten hold 2.5% to 3.5%. In germline, CDR1 is SGHAT, CDR2 FQNNGV. The length of the CDR3 is 15 residues. The receptor's source is an adult who was a healthcare worker with PCR-confirmed SARS-CoV-2 infection or an uninfected control (not recorded which). The sample in question was whole blood, obtained at baseline. The rearrangement links TRBV11-2 to TRBJ2-7; D remains ambiguous. Here the CDR3 DNA reads TGTGCCAGCAGCTTTGACCGGGCCAACCCTACGAGCGAGGACTTC. Protein product: CASSFDRANPTSEDF.